The clone carrying this T cell receptor beta chain was seen at least ten times. Using its own MiXCR run on the PCR reads, TCRdb lists one record per CDR3 protein. Here the sample spans roughly 93,000 distinct CDR3 sequences, under 20% being singletons. In germline, CDR1 is MGHRA, CDR2 YSYEKL. This CDR3 has 17 amino acids. V was clipped by 3 bases and J by 5 bases; unmatched bases: 13. This sample was taken from a study of molecular identifiers for immune sequencing clone quantification. The specimen was naive CD8+ T cells from blood, with Jurkat cell RNA spiked in. Described subset: FACS-sorted CD8+CD4-CCR7+CD45RA+ naive T cells. The gene calls are TRBV4-1 and TRBJ2-7, with 10 nucleotides matching TRBD1. The sequence came from a human donor in good health. Some libraries in this study had Jurkat cell RNA spiked in. CDR3 sequence: CASSQGWTGGNLDEQYF. The CDR3 nucleotides read TGCGCCAGCAGCCAGGGGTGGACAGGGGGAAATTTAGACGAGCAGTACTTC.